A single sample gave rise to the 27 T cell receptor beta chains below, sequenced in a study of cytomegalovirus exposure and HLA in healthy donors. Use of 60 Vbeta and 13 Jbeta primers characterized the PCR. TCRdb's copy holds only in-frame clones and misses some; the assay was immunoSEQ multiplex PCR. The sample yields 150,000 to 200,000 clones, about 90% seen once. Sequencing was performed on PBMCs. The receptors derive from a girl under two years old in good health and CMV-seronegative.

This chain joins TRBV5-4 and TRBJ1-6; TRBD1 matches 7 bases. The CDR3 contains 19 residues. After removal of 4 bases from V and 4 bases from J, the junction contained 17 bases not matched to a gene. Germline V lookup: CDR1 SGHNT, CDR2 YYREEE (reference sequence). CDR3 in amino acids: CASSRVPGQARGYNSPLHF. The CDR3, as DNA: TGTGCCAGCAGCCGCGTCCCCGGACAGGCGAGGGGTTATAATTCACCCCTCCACTTT.

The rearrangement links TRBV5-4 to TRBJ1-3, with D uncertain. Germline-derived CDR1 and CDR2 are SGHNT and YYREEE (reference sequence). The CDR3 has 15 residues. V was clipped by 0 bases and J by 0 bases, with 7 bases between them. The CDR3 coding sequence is TGTGCCAGCAGCTTGGCGGGGAGCTCTGGAAACACCATATATTTT. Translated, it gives CASSLAGSSGNTIYF. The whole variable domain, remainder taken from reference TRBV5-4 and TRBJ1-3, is ETGVTQSPTHLIKTRGQQVTLRCSSQSGHNTVSWYQQALGQGPQFIFQYYREEENGRGNFPPRFSGLQFPNYSSELNVNALELDDSALYLCASSLAGSSGNTIYFGEGSWLTVV.

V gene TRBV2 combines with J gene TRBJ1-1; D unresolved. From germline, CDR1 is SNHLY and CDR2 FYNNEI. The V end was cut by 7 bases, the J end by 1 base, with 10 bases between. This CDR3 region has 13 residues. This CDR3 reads CASNIQPNTEAFF. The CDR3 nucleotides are TGTGCCAGCAATATACAGCCGAACACTGAAGCTTTCTTT.

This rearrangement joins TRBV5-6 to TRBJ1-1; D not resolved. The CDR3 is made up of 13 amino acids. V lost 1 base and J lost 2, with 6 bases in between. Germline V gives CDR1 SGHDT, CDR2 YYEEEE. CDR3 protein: CASSLLYNTEAFF. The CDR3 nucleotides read TGTGCCAGCAGCTTGCTCTATAACACTGAAGCTTTCTTT.

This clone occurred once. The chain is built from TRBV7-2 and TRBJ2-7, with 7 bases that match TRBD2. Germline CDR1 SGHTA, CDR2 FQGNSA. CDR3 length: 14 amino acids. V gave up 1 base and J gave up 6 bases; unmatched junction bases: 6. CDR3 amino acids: CASSLGTSSSEQYF. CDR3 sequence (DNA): TGTGCCAGCAGCTTAGGGACTAGTAGTAGCGAGCAGTACTTC.

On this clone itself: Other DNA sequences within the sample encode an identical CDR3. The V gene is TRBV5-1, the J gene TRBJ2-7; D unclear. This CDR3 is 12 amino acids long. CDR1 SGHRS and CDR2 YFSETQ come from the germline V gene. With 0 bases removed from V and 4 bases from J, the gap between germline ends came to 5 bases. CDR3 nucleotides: TGCGCCAGCAGCTTGGATTATTACGAGCAGTACTTC. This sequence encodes CASSLDYYEQYF.

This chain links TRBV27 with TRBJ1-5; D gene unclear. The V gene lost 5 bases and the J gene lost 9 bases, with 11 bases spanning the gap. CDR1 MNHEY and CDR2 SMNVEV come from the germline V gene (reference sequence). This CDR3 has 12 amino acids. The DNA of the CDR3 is TGTGCCAGCAGTCCCCCCCGGGGGCCCCAGCATTTT. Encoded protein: CASSPPRGPQHF.

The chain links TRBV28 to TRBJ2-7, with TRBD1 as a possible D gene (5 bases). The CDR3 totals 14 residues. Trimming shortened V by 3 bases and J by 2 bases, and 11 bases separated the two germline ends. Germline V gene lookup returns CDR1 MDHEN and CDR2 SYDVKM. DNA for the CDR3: TGTGCCAGCAGTTTCCCTCCGACAGCCTACGAGCAGTACTTC. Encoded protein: CASSFPPTAYEQYF. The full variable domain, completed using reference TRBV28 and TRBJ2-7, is DVKVTQSSRYLVKRTGEKVFLECVQDMDHENMFWYRQDPGLGLRLIYFSYDVKMKEKGDIPEGYSVSREKKERFSLILESASTNQTSMYLCASSFPPTAYEQYFGPGTRLTVT.

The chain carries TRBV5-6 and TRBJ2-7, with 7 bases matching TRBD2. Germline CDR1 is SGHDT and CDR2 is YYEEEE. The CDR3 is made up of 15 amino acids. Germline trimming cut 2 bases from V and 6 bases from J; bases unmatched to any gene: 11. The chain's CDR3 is CASSFDVGGSGEQYF. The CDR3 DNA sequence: TGTGCCAGCAGCTTTGACGTCGGCGGGAGCGGCGAGCAGTACTTC. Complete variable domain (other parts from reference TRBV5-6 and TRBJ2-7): DAGVTQSPTHLIKTRGQQVTLRCSPKSGHDTVSWYQQALGQGPQFIFQYYEEEERQRGNFPDRFSGHQFPNYSSELNVNALLLGDSALYLCASSFDVGGSGEQYFGPGTRLTVT.

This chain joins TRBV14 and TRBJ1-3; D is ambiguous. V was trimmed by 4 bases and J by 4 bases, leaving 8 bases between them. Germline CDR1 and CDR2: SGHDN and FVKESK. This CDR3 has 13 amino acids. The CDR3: CASSPAGGNTIYF. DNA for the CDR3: TGTGCCAGCAGCCCCGCGGGGGGAAACACCATATATTTT.

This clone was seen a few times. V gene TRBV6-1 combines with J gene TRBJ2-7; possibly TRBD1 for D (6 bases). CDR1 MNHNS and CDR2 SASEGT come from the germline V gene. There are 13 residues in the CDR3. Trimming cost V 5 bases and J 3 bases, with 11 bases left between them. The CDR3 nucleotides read TGTGCCAGCAGTCTCACGGACAGCTACGAGCAGTACTTC. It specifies CASSLTDSYEQYF.

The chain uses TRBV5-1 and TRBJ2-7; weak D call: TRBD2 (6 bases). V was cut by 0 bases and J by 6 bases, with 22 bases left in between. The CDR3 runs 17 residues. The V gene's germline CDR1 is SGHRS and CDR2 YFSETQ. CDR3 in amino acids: CASSLGTSRLVLREQYF. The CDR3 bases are TGCGCCAGCAGCTTGGGGACTTCCAGACTAGTCCTCCGCGAGCAGTACTTC. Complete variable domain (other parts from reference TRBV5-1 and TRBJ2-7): KAGVTQTPRYLIKTRGQQVTLSCSPISGHRSVSWYQQTPGQGLQFLFEYFSETQRNKGNFPGRFSGRQFSNSRSEMNVSTLELGDSALYLCASSLGTSRLVLREQYFGPGTRLTVT.

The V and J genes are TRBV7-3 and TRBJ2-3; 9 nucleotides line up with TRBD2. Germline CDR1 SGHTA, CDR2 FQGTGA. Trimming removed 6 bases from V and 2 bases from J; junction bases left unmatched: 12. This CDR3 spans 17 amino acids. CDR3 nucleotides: TGTGCCAGCAGTAAGTCGCTAGCGGGACTCTCCACAGATACGCAGTATTTT. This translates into CASSKSLAGLSTDTQYF.

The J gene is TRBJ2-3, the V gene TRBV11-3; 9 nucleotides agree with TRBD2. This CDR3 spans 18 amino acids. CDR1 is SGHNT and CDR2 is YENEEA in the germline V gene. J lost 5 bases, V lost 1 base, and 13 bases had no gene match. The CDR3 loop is CASSLGGLSGGIGDTQYF. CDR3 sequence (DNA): TGTGCCAGCAGCTTAGGTGGTCTTAGCGGGGGAATCGGAGATACGCAGTATTTT.

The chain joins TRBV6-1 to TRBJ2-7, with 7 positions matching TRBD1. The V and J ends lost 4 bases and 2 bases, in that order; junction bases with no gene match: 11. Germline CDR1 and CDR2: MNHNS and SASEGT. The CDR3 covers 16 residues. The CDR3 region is CASSASHRGSTYEQYF. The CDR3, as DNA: TGTGCCAGCAGTGCCTCCCACAGGGGATCTACCTACGAGCAGTACTTC.

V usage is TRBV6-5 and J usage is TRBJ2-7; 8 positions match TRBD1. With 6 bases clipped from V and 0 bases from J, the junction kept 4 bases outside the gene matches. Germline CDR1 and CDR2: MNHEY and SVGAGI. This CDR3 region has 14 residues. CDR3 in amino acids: CASRRQGSSYEQYF. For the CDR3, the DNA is TGTGCCAGCAGGCGACAGGGGAGCTCCTACGAGCAGTACTTC.

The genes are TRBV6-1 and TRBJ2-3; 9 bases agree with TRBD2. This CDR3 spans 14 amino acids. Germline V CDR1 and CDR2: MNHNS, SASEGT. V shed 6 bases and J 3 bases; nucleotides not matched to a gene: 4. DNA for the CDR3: TGTGCCAGCAGGCCGGGACTAGCTACAGATACGCAGTATTTT. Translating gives CASRPGLATDTQYF.

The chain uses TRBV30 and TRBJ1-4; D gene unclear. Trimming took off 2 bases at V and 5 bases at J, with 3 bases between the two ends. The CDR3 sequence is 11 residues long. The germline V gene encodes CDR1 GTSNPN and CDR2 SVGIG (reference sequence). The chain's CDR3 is CAWSLNEKLFF. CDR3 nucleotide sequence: TGTGCCTGGAGTCTCAATGAAAAACTGTTTTTT.

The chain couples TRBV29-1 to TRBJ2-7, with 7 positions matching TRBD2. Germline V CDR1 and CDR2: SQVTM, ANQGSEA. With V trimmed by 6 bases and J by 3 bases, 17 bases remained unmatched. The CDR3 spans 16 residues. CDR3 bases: TGCAGCGTCTACGGTGGGGCGGGGGACGTATACTACGAGCAGTACTTC. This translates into CSVYGGAGDVYYEQYF.

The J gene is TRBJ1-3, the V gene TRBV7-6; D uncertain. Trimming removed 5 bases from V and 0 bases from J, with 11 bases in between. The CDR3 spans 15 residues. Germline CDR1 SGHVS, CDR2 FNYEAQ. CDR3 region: CASSPGWFSGNTIYF. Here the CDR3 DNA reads TGTGCCAGCAGCCCGGGTTGGTTCTCTGGAAACACCATATATTTT.

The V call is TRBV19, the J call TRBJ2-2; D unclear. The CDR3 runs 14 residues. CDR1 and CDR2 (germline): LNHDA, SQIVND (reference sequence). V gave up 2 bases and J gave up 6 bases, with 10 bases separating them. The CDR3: CASSIFQLAGELFF. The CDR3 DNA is TGTGCCAGTAGTATATTTCAGTTGGCCGGGGAGCTGTTTTTT.

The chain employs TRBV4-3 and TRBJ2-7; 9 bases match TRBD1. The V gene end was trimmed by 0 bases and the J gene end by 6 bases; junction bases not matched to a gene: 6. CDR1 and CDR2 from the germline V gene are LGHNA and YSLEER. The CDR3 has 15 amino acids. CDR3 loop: CASSQDLGTGTEQYF. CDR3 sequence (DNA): TGCGCCAGCAGCCAAGATCTAGGGACAGGGACCGAGCAGTACTTC.

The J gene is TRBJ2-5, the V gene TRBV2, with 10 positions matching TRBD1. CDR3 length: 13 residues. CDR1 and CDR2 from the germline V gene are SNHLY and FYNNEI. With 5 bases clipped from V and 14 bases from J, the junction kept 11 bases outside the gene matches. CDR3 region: CASSRALGQGLYF. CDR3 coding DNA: TGTGCCAGCAGTAGGGCACTGGGACAGGGGTTATACTTC.

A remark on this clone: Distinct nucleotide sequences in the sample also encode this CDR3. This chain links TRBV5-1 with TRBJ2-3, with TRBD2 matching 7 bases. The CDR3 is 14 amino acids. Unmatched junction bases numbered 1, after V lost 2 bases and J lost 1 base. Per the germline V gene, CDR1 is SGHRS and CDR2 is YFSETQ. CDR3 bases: TGCGCCAGCAGCTTTCTAGCGGGCACAGATACGCAGTATTTT. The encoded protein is CASSFLAGTDTQYF.

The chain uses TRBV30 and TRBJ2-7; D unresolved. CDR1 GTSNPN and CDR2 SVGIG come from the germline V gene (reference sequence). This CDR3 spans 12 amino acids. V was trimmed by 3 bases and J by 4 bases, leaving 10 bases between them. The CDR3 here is CAWRGWQYEQYF. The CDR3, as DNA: TGTGCCTGGAGGGGCTGGCAGTACGAGCAGTACTTC.

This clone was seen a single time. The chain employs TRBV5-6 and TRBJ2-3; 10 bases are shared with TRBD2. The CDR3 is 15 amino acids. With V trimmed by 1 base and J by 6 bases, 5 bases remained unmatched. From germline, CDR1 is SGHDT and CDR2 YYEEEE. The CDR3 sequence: CASSLSAGGPDTQYF. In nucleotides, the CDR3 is TGTGCCAGCAGCTTGTCAGCGGGAGGGCCTGATACGCAGTATTTT.

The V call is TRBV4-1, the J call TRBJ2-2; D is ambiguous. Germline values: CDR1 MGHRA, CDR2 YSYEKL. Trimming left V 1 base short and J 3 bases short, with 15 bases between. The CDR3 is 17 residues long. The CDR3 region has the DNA TGCGCCAGCAGCCAAGGGCGGCTTATGGAGCACACCGGGGAGCTGTTTTTT. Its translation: CASSQGRLMEHTGELFF.